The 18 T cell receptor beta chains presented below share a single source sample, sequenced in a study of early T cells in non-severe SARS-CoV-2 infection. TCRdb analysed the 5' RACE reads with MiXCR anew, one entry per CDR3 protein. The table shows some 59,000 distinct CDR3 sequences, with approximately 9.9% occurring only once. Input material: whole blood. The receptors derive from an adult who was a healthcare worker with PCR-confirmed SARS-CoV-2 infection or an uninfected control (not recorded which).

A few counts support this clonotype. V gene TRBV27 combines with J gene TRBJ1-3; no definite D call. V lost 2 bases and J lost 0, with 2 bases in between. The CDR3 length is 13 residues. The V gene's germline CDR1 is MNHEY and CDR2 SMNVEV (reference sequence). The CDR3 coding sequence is TGTGCCAGCAGTTTAGGCTCTGGAAACACCATATATTTT. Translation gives CASSLGSGNTIYF.

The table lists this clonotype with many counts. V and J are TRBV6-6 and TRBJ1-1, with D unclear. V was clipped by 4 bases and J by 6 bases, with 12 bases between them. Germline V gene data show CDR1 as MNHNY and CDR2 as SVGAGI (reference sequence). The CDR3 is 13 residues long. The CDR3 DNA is TGTGCCAGCAGTTCAGCCCCCCTGGCTGAAGCTTTCTTT. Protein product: CASSSAPLAEAFF.

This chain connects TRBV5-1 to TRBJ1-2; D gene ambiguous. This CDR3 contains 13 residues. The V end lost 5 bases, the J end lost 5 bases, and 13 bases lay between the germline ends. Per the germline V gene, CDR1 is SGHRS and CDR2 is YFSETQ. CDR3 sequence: CASSNEGRYGYTF. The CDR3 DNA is TGCGCCAGCAGTAACGAGGGCAGATATGGCTACACCTTC. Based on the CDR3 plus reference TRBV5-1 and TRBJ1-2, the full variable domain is KAGVTQTPRYLIKTRGQQVTLSCSPISGHRSVSWYQQTPGQGLQFLFEYFSETQRNKGNFPGRFSGRQFSNSRSEMNVSTLELGDSALYLCASSNEGRYGYTFGSGTRLTVV.

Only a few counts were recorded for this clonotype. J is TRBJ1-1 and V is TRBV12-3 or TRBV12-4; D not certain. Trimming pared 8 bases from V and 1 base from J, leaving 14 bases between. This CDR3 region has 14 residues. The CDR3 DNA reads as TGTGCCAGCGGAACTTCGTCAGGGAACACTGAAGCTTTCTTT. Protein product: CASGTSSGNTEAFF.

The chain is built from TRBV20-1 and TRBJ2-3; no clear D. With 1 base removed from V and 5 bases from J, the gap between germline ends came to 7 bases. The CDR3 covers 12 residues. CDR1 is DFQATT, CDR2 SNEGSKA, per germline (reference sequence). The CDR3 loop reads CSARVERDTQYF. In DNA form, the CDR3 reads TGCAGTGCTAGAGTGGAGAGAGATACGCAGTATTTT.

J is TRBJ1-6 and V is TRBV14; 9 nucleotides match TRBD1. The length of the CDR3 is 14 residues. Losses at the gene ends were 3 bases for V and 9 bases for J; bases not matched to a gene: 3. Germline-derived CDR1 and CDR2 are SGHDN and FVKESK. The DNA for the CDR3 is TGTGCCAGCAGCCAGGTACAGGGGGCTTCACCCCTCCACTTT. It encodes CASSQVQGASPLHF.

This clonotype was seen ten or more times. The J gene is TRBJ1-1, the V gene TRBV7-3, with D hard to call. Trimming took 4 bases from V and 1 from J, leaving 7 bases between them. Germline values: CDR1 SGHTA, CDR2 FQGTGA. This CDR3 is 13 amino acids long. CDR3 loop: CASSSQENTEAFF. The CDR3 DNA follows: TGTGCCAGCAGCTCTCAGGAGAACACTGAAGCTTTCTTT.

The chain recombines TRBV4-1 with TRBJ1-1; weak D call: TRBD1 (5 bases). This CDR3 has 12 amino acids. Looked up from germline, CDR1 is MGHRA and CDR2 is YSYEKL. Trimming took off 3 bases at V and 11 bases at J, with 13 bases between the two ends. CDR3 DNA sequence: TGCGCCAGCAGCCACTTGTGGGGGAGGGCTTTCTTT. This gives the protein CASSHLWGRAFF.

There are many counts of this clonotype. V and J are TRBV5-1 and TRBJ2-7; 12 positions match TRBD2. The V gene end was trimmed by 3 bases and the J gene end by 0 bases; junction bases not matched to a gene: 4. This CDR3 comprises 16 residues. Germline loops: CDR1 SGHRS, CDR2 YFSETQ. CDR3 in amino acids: CASSSGTSGFSYEQYF. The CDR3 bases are TGCGCCAGCAGCTCCGGGACTAGCGGGTTCTCCTACGAGCAGTACTTC.

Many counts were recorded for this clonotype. In DNA form, the CDR3 reads TGTGCCAGCAGCCAAGGGGTGTTTGGCATAGCCGCCTACGAGCAGTACTTC. It is translated as CASSQGVFGIAAYEQYF. The genes are TRBV3-1 and TRBJ2-7, with D hard to call. The CDR3 length is 17 residues. The V end lost 1 base, the J end lost 2 bases, and 18 bases lay between the germline ends. Germline assignment: CDR1 LGHDT and CDR2 YNNKEL (reference sequence).

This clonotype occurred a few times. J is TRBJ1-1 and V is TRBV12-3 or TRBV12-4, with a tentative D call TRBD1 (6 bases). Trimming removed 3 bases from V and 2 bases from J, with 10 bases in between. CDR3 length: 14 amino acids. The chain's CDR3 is CASSFPGVNTEAFF. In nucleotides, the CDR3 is TGTGCCAGCAGTTTCCCAGGGGTCAACACTGAAGCTTTCTTT.

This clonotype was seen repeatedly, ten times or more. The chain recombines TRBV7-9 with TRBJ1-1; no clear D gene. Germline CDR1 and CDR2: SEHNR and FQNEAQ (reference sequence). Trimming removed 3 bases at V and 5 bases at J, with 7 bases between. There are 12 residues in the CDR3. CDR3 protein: CASSFPGTEAFF. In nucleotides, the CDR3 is TGTGCCAGCAGCTTCCCGGGGACTGAAGCTTTCTTT.

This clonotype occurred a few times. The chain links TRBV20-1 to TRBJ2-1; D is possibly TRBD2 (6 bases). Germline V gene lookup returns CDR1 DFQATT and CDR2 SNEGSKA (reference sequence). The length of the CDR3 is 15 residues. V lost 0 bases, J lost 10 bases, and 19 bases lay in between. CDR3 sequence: CSAREGGDPLREQFF. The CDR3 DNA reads TGCAGTGCTAGAGAAGGCGGGGACCCCTTGAGAGAGCAGTTCTTC.

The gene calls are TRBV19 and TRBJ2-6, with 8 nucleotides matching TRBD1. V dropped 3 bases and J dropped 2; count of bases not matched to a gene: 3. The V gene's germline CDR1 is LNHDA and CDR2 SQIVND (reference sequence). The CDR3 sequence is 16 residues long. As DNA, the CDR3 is TGTGCCAGTAGTATTGGCAGGGGGCCTGGGGCCAACGTCCTGACTTTC. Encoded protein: CASSIGRGPGANVLTF.

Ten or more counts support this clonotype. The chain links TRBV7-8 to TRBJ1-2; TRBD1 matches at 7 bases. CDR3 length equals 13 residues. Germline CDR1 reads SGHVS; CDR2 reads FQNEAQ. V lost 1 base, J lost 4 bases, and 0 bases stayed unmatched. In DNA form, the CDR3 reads TGTGCCAGCAGCTTAGGGACAGGCTATGGCTACACCTTC. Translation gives CASSLGTGYGYTF. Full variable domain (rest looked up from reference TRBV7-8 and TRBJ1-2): GAGVSQSPRYKVAKRGQDVALRCDPISGHVSLFWYQQALGQGPEFLTYFQNEAQLDKSGLPSDRFFAERPEGSVSTLKIQRTQQEDSAVYLCASSLGTGYGYTFGSGTRLTVV.

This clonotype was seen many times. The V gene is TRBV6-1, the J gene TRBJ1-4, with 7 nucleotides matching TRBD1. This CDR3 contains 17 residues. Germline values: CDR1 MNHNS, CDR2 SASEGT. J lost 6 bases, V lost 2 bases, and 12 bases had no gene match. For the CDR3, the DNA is TGTGCCAGCAGTGAATTTGACAGGGACGCAGGAGATGAAAAACTGTTTTTT. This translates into CASSEFDRDAGDEKLFF.

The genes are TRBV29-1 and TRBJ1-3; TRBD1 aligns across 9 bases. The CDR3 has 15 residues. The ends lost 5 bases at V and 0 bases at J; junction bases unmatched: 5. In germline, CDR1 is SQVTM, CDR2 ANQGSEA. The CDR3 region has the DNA TGCAGCGTTTCCGGGACAGGGCGCTCTGGAAACACCATATATTTT. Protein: CSVSGTGRSGNTIYF.

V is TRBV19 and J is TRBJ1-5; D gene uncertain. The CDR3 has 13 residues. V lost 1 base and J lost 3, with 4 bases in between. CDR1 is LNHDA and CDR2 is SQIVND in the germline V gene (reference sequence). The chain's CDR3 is CASSIVDNQPQHF. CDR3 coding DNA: TGTGCCAGTAGTATAGTGGACAATCAGCCCCAGCATTTT.